In this sample, the clone carrying this T cell receptor (beta chain) turned up many times. Reasons for excluding patients were uncontrolled infection, other autoimmune disease, pregnancy or lactation. Diagnostic assessment was based on clinical symptoms, serum thyroxine and TRAb, thyroid ultrasound and orbital computed tomography. PBMCs were sourced from less than 13 ml fresh peripheral blood. This sample stems from a study of T cells in Graves' hyperthyroidism and ophthalmopathy. RNA transcripts were the template for amplifying TCR beta CDR3 regions. A set of HTBI primers served as the primers for a first-round RT-PCR of the TCR CDR3. TCRdb redid the calling of the multiplex PCR reads with MiXCR, one entry per CDR3 protein. The data show roughly 330,000 distinct CDR3 sequences, roughly 17% seen once. Trimming removed 1 base at V and 9 bases at J, with 13 bases between. The CDR3 consists of 14 residues. CDR1 is SEHNR, CDR2 FQNEAQ, per germline (reference sequence).

The receptor was isolated from a man aged 25-45 years with Graves' hyperthyroidism. The chain carries TRBV7-9 and TRBJ2-1; D may be TRBD1 (6 bases). Sequencing was done on a sample of blood. The CDR3 region has the DNA TGTGCCAGCAGCTTAGACCCGACAGGCGCTGAGCAGTTCTTC. It specifies CASSLDPTGAEQFF.